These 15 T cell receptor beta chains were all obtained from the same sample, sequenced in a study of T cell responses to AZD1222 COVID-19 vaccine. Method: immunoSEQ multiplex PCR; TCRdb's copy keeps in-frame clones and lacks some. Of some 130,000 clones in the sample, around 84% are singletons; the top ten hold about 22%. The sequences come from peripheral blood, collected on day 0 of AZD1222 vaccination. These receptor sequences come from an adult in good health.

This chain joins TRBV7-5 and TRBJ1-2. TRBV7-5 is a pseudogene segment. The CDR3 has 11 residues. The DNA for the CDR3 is TGTGCCAGAAGCTTTGCGGGTGGCTACACCTTC. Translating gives CARSFAGGYTF.

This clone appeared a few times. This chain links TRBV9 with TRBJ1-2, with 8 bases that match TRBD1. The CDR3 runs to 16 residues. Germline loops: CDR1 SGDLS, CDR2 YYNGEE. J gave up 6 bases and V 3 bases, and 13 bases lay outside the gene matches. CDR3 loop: CASSGRGGTGYNGYTF. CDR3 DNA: TGTGCCAGCAGCGGTAGAGGGGGGACAGGTTACAATGGCTACACCTTC.

This CDR3 reads CASSQPGQSYGYTF. CDR3 bases: TGTGCCAGCAGCCAACCGGGACAGAGCTATGGCTACACCTTC. The rearrangement joins TRBV3-1 (or the pseudogene TRBV3-2) to TRBJ1-2, with 7 bases lining up with TRBD1. This CDR3 is built from 14 residues. Germline V gene lookup returns CDR1 LGHDT and CDR2 YNNKEL (reference sequence). Unmatched junction bases numbered 4, after V lost 2 bases and J lost 4 bases.

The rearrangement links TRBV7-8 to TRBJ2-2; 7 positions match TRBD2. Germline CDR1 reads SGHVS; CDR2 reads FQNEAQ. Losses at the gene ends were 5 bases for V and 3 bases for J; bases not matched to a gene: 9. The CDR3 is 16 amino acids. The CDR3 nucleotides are TGTGCCAGCAGCCCTCGGGAGGCGGGTCACACCGGGGAGCTGTTTTTT. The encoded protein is CASSPREAGHTGELFF.

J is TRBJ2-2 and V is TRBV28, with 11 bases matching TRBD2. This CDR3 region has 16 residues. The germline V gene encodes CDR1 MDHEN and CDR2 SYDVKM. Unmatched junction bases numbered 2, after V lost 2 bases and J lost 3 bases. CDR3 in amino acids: CASSLLAGGHTGELFF. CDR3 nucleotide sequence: TGTGCCAGCAGTTTACTAGCGGGGGGCCACACCGGGGAGCTGTTTTTT.

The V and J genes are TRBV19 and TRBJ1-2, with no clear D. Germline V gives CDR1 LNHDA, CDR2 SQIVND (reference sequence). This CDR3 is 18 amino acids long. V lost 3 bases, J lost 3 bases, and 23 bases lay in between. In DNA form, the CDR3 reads TGTGCCAGTAGTATCGTCGTAGGAAAAACAGTTCGGTACTATGGCTACACCTTC. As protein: CASSIVVGKTVRYYGYTF. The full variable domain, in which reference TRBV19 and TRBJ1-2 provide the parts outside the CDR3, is DGGITQSPKYLFRKEGQNVTLSCEQNLNHDAMYWYRQDPGQGLRLIYYSQIVNDFQKGDIAEGYSVSREKKESFPLTVTSAQKNPTAFYLCASSIVVGKTVRYYGYTFGSGTRLTVV.

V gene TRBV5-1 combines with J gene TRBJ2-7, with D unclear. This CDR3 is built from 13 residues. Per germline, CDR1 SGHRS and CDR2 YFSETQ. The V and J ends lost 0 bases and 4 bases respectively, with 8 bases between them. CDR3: CASSLGQVYEQYF. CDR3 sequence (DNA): TGCGCCAGCAGCTTGGGCCAAGTTTACGAGCAGTACTTC.

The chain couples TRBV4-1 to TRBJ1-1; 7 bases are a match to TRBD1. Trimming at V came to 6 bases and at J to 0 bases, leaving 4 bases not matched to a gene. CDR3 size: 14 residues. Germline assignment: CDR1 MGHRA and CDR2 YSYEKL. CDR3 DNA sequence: TGCGCCAGCAGTCAGGGACAGATGAACACTGAAGCTTTCTTT. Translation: CASSQGQMNTEAFF.

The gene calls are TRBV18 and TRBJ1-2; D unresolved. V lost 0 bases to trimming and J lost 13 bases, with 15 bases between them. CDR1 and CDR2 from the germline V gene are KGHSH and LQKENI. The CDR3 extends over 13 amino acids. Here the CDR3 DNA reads TGTGCCAGCTCACCACCGCTTAACAGCGTCTCCACCTTC. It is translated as CASSPPLNSVSTF.

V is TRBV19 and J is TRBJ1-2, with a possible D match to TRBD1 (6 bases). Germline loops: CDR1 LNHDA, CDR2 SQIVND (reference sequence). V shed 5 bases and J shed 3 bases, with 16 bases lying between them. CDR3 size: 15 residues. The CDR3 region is CASSSTGQNHYGYTF. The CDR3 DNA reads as TGTGCCAGTAGTTCCACAGGGCAAAATCACTATGGCTACACCTTC.

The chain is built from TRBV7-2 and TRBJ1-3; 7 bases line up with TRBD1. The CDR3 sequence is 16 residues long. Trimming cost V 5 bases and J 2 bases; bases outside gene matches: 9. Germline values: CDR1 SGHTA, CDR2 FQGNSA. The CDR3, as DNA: TGTGCCAGCAGCCTCCTTCGGGGGACAGCTGGAAACACCATATATTTT. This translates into CASSLLRGTAGNTIYF.

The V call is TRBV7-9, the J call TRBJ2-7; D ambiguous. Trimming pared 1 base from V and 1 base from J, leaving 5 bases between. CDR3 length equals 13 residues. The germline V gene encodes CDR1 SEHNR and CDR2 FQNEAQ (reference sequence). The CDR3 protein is CASSLGVSYEQYF. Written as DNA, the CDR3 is TGTGCCAGCAGCTTAGGGGTTTCCTACGAGCAGTACTTC. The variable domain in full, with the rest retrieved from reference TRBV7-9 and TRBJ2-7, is DTGVSQNPRHKITKRGQNVTFRCDPISEHNRLYWYRQTLGQGPEFLTYFQNEAQLEKSRLLSDRFSAERPKGSFSTLEIQRTEQGDSAMYLCASSLGVSYEQYFGPGTRLTVT.

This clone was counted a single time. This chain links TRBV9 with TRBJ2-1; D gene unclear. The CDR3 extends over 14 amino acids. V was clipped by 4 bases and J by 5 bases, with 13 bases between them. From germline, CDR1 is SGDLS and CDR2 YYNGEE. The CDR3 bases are TGTGCCAGCAGCCCCGGACCCAGCGACAATGAGCAGTTCTTC. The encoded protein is CASSPGPSDNEQFF.

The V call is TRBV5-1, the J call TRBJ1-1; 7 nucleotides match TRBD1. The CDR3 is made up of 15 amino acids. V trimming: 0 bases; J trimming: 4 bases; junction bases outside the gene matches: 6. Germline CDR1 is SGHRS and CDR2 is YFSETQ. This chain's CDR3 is CASSLGVQGFTEAFF. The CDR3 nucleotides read TGCGCCAGCAGCTTGGGGGTACAGGGGTTCACTGAAGCTTTCTTT.

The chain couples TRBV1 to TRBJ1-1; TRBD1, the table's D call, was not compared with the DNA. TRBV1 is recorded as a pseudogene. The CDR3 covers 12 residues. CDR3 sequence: CTSSTYSREAFF. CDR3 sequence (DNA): TGCACCAGCAGCACCTACAGCCGTGAAGCTTTCTTT.